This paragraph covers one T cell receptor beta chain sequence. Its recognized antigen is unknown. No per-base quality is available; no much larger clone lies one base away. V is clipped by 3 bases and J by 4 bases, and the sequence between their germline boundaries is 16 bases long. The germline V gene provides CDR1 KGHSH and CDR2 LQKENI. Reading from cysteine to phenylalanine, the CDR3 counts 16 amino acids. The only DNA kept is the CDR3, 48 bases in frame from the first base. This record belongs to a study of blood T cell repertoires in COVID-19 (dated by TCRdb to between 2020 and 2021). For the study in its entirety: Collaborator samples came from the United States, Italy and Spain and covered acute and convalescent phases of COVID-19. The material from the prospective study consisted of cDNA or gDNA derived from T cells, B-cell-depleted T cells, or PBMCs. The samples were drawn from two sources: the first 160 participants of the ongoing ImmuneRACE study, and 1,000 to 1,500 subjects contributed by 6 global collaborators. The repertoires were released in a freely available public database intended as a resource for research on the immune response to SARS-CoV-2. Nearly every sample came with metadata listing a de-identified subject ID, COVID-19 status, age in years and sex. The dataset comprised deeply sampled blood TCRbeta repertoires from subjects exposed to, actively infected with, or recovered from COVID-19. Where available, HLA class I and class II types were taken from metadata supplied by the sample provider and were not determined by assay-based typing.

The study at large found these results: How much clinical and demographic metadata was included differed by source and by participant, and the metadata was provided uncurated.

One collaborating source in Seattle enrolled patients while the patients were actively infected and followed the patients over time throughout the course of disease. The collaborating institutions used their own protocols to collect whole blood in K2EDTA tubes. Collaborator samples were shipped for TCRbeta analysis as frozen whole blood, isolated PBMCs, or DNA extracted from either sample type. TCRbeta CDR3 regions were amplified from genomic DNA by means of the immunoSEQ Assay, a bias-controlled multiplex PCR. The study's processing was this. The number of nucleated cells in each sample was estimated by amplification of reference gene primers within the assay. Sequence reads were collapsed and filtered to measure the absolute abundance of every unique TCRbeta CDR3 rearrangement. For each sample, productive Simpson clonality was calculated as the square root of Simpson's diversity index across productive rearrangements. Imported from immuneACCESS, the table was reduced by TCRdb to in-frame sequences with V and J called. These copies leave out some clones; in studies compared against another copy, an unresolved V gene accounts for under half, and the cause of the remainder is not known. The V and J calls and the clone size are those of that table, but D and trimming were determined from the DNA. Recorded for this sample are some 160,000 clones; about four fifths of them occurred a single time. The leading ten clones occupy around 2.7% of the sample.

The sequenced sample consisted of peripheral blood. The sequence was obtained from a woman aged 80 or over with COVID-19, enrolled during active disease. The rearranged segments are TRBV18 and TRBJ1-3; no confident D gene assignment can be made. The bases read TGTGCCAGCTCACCTGTAGGAGGCGAAGGGGGAAACACCATATATTTT. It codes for CASSPVGGEGGNTIYF.